This TCR beta chain was captured by sequencing in a study of blood T cell repertoires in COVID-19. This CDR3 comprises 16 residues. V was cut by 5 bases and J by 5 bases, with 16 bases left in between. Germline V CDR1 and CDR2: SGHTA, FQGNSA. Assay used: immunoSEQ multiplex PCR; TCRdb lists only in-frame clones, some missing. This sample has 200,000 to 300,000 clones, with just under 90% found just once. This sequence was found in a man aged 50-60 years who had been exposed to COVID-19. The sequenced sample was PBMCs or T cells enriched from blood (not recorded which). The chain links TRBV7-2 to TRBJ1-6; D is possibly TRBD1 (5 bases). CDR3 residues: CASSRNPGLNNSPLHF. The CDR3 DNA is TGTGCCAGCAGCCGTAATCCGGGACTGAATAATTCACCCCTCCACTTT.